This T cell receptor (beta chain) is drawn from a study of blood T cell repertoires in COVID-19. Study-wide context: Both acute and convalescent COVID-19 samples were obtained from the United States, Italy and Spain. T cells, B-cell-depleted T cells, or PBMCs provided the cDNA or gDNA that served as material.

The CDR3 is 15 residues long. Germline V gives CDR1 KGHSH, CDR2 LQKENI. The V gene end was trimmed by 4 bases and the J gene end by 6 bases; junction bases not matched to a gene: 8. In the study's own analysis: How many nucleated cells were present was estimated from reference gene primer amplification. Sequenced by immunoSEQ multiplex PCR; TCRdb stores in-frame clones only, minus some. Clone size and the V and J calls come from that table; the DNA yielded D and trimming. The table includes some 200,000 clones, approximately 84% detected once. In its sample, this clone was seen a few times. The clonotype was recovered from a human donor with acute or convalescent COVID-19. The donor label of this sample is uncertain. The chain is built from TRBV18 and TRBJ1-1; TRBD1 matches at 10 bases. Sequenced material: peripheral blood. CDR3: CASSLGTGELSEAFF. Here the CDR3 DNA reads TGTGCCAGCTCACTCGGGACAGGGGAACTTTCTGAAGCTTTCTTT.